This T cell receptor (beta chain) came from a study of cytomegalovirus exposure and HLA in healthy donors. Study information: Roughly 86 million unique TCRs from HLA-typed donors made up an early data release.

The CDR3 extends over 15 amino acids. Germline values: CDR1 SGDLS, CDR2 YYNGEE. V was clipped by 4 bases and J by 0 bases, with 11 bases between them. General study points: Across all donors, roughly uniform sequencing depth was an assumption of the presence/absence analyses. What a later analysis reportedly showed was that an Asian-associated ancestry cluster had fewer N-insertions than the approximately 670-donor mean.

With regard to this clone: Antigen specificity is unknown.

The primer mix had 60 Vbeta and 13 Jbeta primers. In the study's own analysis: Among the unique TCR beta chains that a later analysis counted, about 84 million in all, around 11 million were shared. Profiling relied on immunoSEQ multiplex PCR, and the TCRdb table lists in-frame clones only, not all of them. That table supplies the V and J calls and clone size; D and trimming were determined from the DNA. This sample has 55,000 to 75,000 clones, with 60% to 80% found just once. This sequence originates from a girl aged 5-17 years in good health and CMV-seropositive. The chain couples TRBV9 to TRBJ1-3; no firm D call. Sequenced: PBMCs. CDR3 nucleotide sequence: TGTGCCAGCAGCTCCCAAGTCGGCTCTGGAAACACCATATATTTT. Amino acids: CASSSQVGSGNTIYF.